These 5 T cell receptor beta chains share one sample of origin, sequenced in a study of T-cell reconstitution after alpha-beta-depleted transplantation in children. Unique molecular identifiers tagged the TCRbeta library. TCRdb re-derived calls from the PCR reads in MiXCR, one entry per CDR3 protein. Of around 960,000 distinct CDR3 sequences in the sample, 25% to 30% were seen once. The sample was PBMCs, mostly from graft donor cells, taken 360 days after TCRalphabeta/CD19-depleted stem cell transplant. Receptors were obtained from a boy under two years old who had a stem cell transplant for SCID, so the T cells may come from the graft donor.

A few counts support this clonotype. A clone one base away is much larger, so this may be a read error. The CDR3 is CASSWPRQPSTDTQYF. The CDR3 DNA reads TGCGCCAGCAGCTGGCCTAGGCAGCCCAGCACAGATACGCAGTATTTT. V and J are TRBV5-1 and TRBJ2-3; D is uncertain. The length of the CDR3 is 16 residues. The V gene lost 3 bases and the J gene lost 0 bases, with 14 bases spanning the gap. Looked up from germline, CDR1 is SGHRS and CDR2 is YFSETQ.

On this clonotype: As the CDR3 is not closed by the conserved phenylalanine or tryptophan, this likely results from a read error. The DNA is left out, because the CDR3 cannot be placed on it with certainty; the CDR3 is given as TCRdb lists it. The rearrangement joins TRBV9 to TRBJ1-1; TRBD1, the table's D call, lacks a check against the DNA. The CDR3 is 11 residues long, counting both termini. Germline lookup yields CDR1 SGDLS and CDR2 YYNGEE. The CDR3: CASSVKGYSSI.

The chain employs TRBV2 and TRBJ1-1; the D is unclear. The CDR3 contains 16 residues. Germline V gene data show CDR1 as SNHLY and CDR2 as FYNNEI. V lost 3 bases to trimming and J lost 0 bases, with 14 bases between them. This chain's CDR3 is CASSDLVGAVNTEAFF. The CDR3 DNA reads TGTGCCAGCAGTGACTTGGTGGGAGCGGTGAACACTGAAGCTTTCTTT.

V is TRBV18 and J is TRBJ1-1; D might be TRBD1 (5 bases). V was cut by 3 bases and J by 5 bases, with 13 bases left in between. Per germline, CDR1 KGHSH and CDR2 LQKENI. The CDR3 consists of 14 residues. CDR3 nucleotide sequence: TGTGCCAGCTCACCGGATCAGTGGGGGACTGAAGCTTTCTTT. Amino acids: CASSPDQWGTEAFF.

The chain has TRBV9 and TRBJ2-2; D is perhaps TRBD2 (5 bases). Germline CDR1 SGDLS, CDR2 YYNGEE. Trimming pared 6 bases from V and 4 bases from J, leaving 10 bases between. The CDR3 spans 13 residues. CDR3: CASTLGSTGELFF. The CDR3 region has the DNA TGTGCCAGCACCCTAGGGAGCACCGGGGAGCTGTTTTTT.